A selection of T cell receptor beta chains follows, all from one sample in a study of OX40 agonist ivuxolimab in advanced cancers. Generated by immunoSEQ multiplex PCR, the TCRdb table keeps only in-frame clones and is missing some. This sample has roughly 52,000 clones, with roughly 86% found just once. The sequencing here drew on CD4+ or CD8+ T cells sorted from blood, taken in a trial of the OX40 agonist ivuxolimab. Receptor source: an adult with an advanced solid tumor such as melanoma, head and neck, liver or kidney cancer. The CDR3 runs from the conserved cysteine through the conserved F or W. The D gene is left open where the match is weak. Size is omitted from some rows. Given values are once, few, many or a class for expanded clones.

CDR3 length: 16; J gene: TRBJ2-1; clone size: NA; V gene: TRBV28; D gene: TRBD2; CDR3 protein: CASRTITSGRAPEQFF; CDR3 DNA: TGTGCCAGCAGGACCATCACTAGCGGGAGGGCCCCTGAGCAGTTCTTC
CDR3 length: 14; J gene: TRBJ2-5; clone size: NA; V gene: TRBV5-1; D gene: TRBD2; CDR3 protein: CASTVAGGEETQYF; CDR3 DNA: TGCGCCAGCACCGTGGCGGGAGGGGAAGAGACCCAGTACTTC
CDR3 length: 13; J gene: TRBJ2-2; clone size: NA; V gene: TRBV6-1; D gene: NA; CDR3 protein: CASTILLTGELFF; CDR3 DNA: TGTGCCAGCACCATACTACTCACCGGGGAGCTGTTTTTT
CDR3 length: 14; J gene: TRBJ2-1; clone size: NA; V gene: TRBV6-5; D gene: NA; CDR3 protein: CASRRGPNYNEQFF; CDR3 DNA: TGTGCCAGCAGGAGAGGACCTAACTACAATGAGCAGTTCTTC
CDR3 length: 14; J gene: TRBJ2-7; clone size: NA; V gene: TRBV5-1; D gene: TRBD1; CDR3 protein: CASSQSTGDYEQYF; CDR3 DNA: TGCGCCAGCAGCCAATCCACAGGGGACTACGAGCAGTACTTC
CDR3 length: 16; J gene: TRBJ2-1; clone size: NA; V gene: TRBV19; D gene: TRBD2; CDR3 protein: CASSTSLAETGHEQFF; CDR3 DNA: TGTGCCAGTAGTACCAGCCTAGCGGAAACCGGCCATGAGCAGTTCTTC
CDR3 length: 14; J gene: TRBJ1-5; clone size: NA; V gene: TRBV5-1; D gene: NA; CDR3 protein: CASSLRVGAQPQHF; CDR3 DNA: TGTGCCAGCAGCTTGAGGGTTGGGGCTCAGCCCCAGCATTTT
CDR3 length: 13; J gene: TRBJ2-7; clone size: NA; V gene: TRBV5-1; D gene: NA; CDR3 protein: CASSLASDQGQYF; CDR3 DNA: TGCGCCAGCAGCTTGGCCTCGGACCAGGGTCAGTACTTC
CDR3 length: 19; J gene: TRBJ2-3; clone size: once; V gene: TRBV14; D gene: TRBD2; CDR3 protein: CASSQVTKGLAGGLDTQYF; CDR3 DNA: TGTGCCAGCAGCCAAGTCACGAAGGGACTAGCGGGAGGTTTGGATACGCAGTATTTT
CDR3 length: 13; J gene: TRBJ2-7; clone size: NA; V gene: TRBV7-2; D gene: NA; CDR3 protein: CASSLYGSYEQYF; CDR3 DNA: TGTGCCAGCAGCTTATATGGATCCTACGAGCAGTACTTC
CDR3 length: 13; J gene: TRBJ1-1; clone size: NA; V gene: TRBV6-6; D gene: NA; CDR3 protein: CASSLQMRAEAFF; CDR3 DNA: TGTGCCAGCAGTCTCCAGATGCGCGCTGAAGCTTTCTTT
CDR3 length: 14; J gene: TRBJ2-7; clone size: NA; V gene: TRBV5-1; D gene: TRBD1; CDR3 protein: CASSPGTGEIEQYF; CDR3 DNA: TGCGCCAGCAGCCCAGGGACAGGGGAAATCGAGCAGTACTTC
CDR3 length: 13; J gene: TRBJ1-2; clone size: NA; V gene: TRBV5-1; D gene: TRBD1; CDR3 protein: CASSTNRGTGYTF; CDR3 DNA: TGCGCCAGCAGCACGAACAGGGGGACTGGCTACACCTTC
CDR3 length: 14; J gene: TRBJ1-4; clone size: NA; V gene: TRBV7-9; D gene: NA; CDR3 protein: CASSSGRLNEKLFF; CDR3 DNA: TGTGCCAGCAGCTCGGGCAGGTTAAATGAAAAACTGTTTTTT
CDR3 length: 15; J gene: TRBJ1-5; clone size: NA; V gene: TRBV5-1; D gene: TRBD1; CDR3 protein: CASSRETGGNQPQHF; CDR3 DNA: TGCGCCAGCAGCCGGGAGACAGGGGGCAATCAGCCCCAGCATTTT
CDR3 length: 14; J gene: TRBJ1-5; clone size: NA; V gene: TRBV6-1; D gene: TRBD1; CDR3 protein: CASSQGQGHQPQHF; CDR3 DNA: TGTGCCAGCAGTCAGGGACAGGGGCATCAGCCCCAGCATTTT
CDR3 length: 17; J gene: TRBJ2-2; clone size: NA; V gene: TRBV4-1; D gene: TRBD2; CDR3 protein: CASSQSSGRAGTGELFF; CDR3 DNA: TGCGCCAGCAGCCAATCTAGCGGGAGGGCCGGAACCGGGGAGCTGTTTTTT
CDR3 length: 12; J gene: TRBJ2-2; clone size: NA; V gene: TRBV29-1; D gene: NA; CDR3 protein: CSVLGDTGELFF; CDR3 DNA: TGCAGCGTTTTGGGGGACACCGGGGAGCTGTTTTTT
CDR3 length: 16; J gene: TRBJ1-4; clone size: NA; V gene: TRBV5-4; D gene: TRBD1; CDR3 protein: CASSLARDRGNEKLFF; CDR3 DNA: TGTGCCAGCAGCTTGGCCCGGGACAGGGGAAATGAAAAACTGTTTTTT
CDR3 length: 15; J gene: TRBJ1-4; clone size: NA; V gene: TRBV5-1; D gene: TRBD1; CDR3 protein: CASSLGQGAEEKLFF; CDR3 DNA: TGCGCCAGCAGCCTGGGACAGGGTGCGGAGGAAAAACTGTTTTTT
CDR3 length: 16; J gene: TRBJ2-2; clone size: few; V gene: TRBV14; D gene: NA; CDR3 protein: CASSQNLAGSTGELFF; CDR3 DNA: TGTGCCAGCAGCCAAAACCTTGCGGGGAGCACCGGGGAGCTGTTTTTT
CDR3 length: 16; J gene: TRBJ2-3; clone size: NA; V gene: TRBV7-9; D gene: NA; CDR3 protein: CASSQPQGTSTDTQYF; CDR3 DNA: TGTGCCAGCAGCCAACCTCAAGGGACTAGCACAGATACGCAGTATTTT
CDR3 length: 20; J gene: TRBJ1-2; clone size: NA; V gene: TRBV6-1; D gene: NA; CDR3 protein: CASSGPWSLRTELVDYGYTF; CDR3 DNA: TGTGCCAGCAGTGGCCCTTGGTCCCTACGCACAGAGCTGGTCGACTATGGCTACACCTTC
CDR3 length: 13; J gene: TRBJ1-2; clone size: NA; V gene: TRBV5-4; D gene: NA; CDR3 protein: CASSLGGSYGYTF; CDR3 DNA: TGTGCCAGCAGCTTGGGAGGTTCCTATGGCTACACCTTC
CDR3 length: 17; J gene: TRBJ2-6; clone size: NA; V gene: TRBV9; D gene: NA; CDR3 protein: CASSVGSRISGANVLTF; CDR3 DNA: TGTGCCAGCAGCGTAGGAAGTCGGATCTCTGGGGCCAACGTCCTGACTTTC
CDR3 length: 13; J gene: TRBJ2-6; clone size: NA; V gene: TRBV19; D gene: NA; CDR3 protein: CASSMRNANVLTF; CDR3 DNA: TGTGCCAGTAGTATGCGGAACGCCAACGTCCTGACTTTC
CDR3 length: 14; J gene: TRBJ1-4; clone size: NA; V gene: TRBV5-1; D gene: TRBD1; CDR3 protein: CASSLGQGDEKLFF; CDR3 DNA: TGCGCCAGCAGCTTGGGACAGGGAGATGAAAAACTGTTTTTT
CDR3 length: 12; J gene: TRBJ2-2; clone size: NA; V gene: TRBV9; D gene: NA; CDR3 protein: CASSVDTGELFF; CDR3 DNA: TGTGCCAGCAGCGTAGACACCGGGGAGCTGTTTTTT
CDR3 length: 15; J gene: TRBJ2-1; clone size: once; V gene: TRBV7-9; D gene: NA; CDR3 protein: CASSSDWGQHNEQFF; CDR3 DNA: TGTGCCAGCAGCTCCGATTGGGGACAACACAATGAGCAGTTCTTC
CDR3 length: 13; J gene: TRBJ1-1; clone size: NA; V gene: TRBV28; D gene: TRBD1; CDR3 protein: CASSLDRVTEAFF; CDR3 DNA: TGTGCCAGCAGTTTAGACAGGGTCACTGAAGCTTTCTTT
CDR3 length: 17; J gene: TRBJ2-1; clone size: once; V gene: TRBV19; D gene: TRBD2; CDR3 protein: CASKGSGSRPRYNEQFF; CDR3 DNA: TGTGCCAGTAAGGGTAGCGGGTCCCGACCGCGCTACAATGAGCAGTTCTTC
CDR3 length: 13; J gene: TRBJ1-3; clone size: once; V gene: TRBV15; D gene: NA; CDR3 protein: CATSRSTGNTIYF; CDR3 DNA: TGTGCCACCAGTCGTAGTACTGGAAACACCATATATTTT
CDR3 length: 16; J gene: TRBJ2-3; clone size: NA; V gene: TRBV5-1; D gene: TRBD2; CDR3 protein: CASRDSGSFSTDTQYF; CDR3 DNA: TGCGCCAGCAGGGATAGCGGGAGTTTTTCGACAGATACGCAGTATTTT
CDR3 length: 11; J gene: TRBJ2-5; clone size: NA; V gene: TRBV29-1; D gene: NA; CDR3 protein: CSARTGETQYF; CDR3 DNA: TGCAGCGCTCGAACCGGAGAGACCCAGTACTTC
CDR3 length: 15; J gene: TRBJ2-7; clone size: once; V gene: TRBV5-6; D gene: TRBD1; CDR3 protein: CASSAGQGESYEQYF; CDR3 DNA: TGTGCCAGCAGCGCGGGACAGGGGGAGTCCTACGAGCAGTACTTC
CDR3 length: 17; J gene: TRBJ2-2; clone size: NA; V gene: TRBV18; D gene: TRBD1; CDR3 protein: CASSLLSRGTNTGELFF; CDR3 DNA: TGTGCCAGCTCACTACTGTCCAGGGGGACGAACACCGGGGAGCTGTTTTTT
CDR3 length: 11; J gene: TRBJ1-2; clone size: NA; V gene: TRBV20-1; D gene: TRBD1; CDR3 protein: CSTDRGYGYTF; CDR3 DNA: TGCAGTACCGACAGGGGCTATGGCTACACCTTC
CDR3 length: 16; J gene: TRBJ2-2; clone size: NA; V gene: TRBV28; D gene: TRBD1; CDR3 protein: CASSTGTGVDTGELFF; CDR3 DNA: TGTGCCAGCAGTACCGGGACAGGGGTGGACACCGGGGAGCTGTTTTTT
CDR3 length: 14; J gene: TRBJ2-7; clone size: NA; V gene: TRBV27; D gene: TRBD1; CDR3 protein: CASSGQGLPYEQYF; CDR3 DNA: TGTGCCAGCAGTGGACAGGGGCTGCCCTACGAGCAGTACTTC
CDR3 length: 13; J gene: TRBJ2-3; clone size: NA; V gene: TRBV15; D gene: NA; CDR3 protein: CATRSGDTDTQYF; CDR3 DNA: TGTGCCACCAGATCGGGCGACACAGATACGCAGTATTTT
CDR3 length: 16; J gene: TRBJ2-3; clone size: NA; V gene: TRBV7-8; D gene: TRBD1; CDR3 protein: CASSSRSGQLTDTQYF; CDR3 DNA: TGTGCCAGCAGCTCGCGGTCGGGACAGCTAACAGATACGCAGTATTTT
CDR3 length: 14; J gene: TRBJ1-2; clone size: NA; V gene: TRBV11-2; D gene: NA; CDR3 protein: CASSSQNGMDGYTF; CDR3 DNA: TGTGCCAGCAGCTCCCAGAATGGGATGGACGGCTACACCTTC
CDR3 length: 12; J gene: TRBJ2-5; clone size: NA; V gene: TRBV5-1; D gene: NA; CDR3 protein: CASSLGSETQYF; CDR3 DNA: TGCGCCAGCAGCTTGGGTAGTGAGACCCAGTACTTC
CDR3 length: 15; J gene: TRBJ2-3; clone size: NA; V gene: TRBV9; D gene: NA; CDR3 protein: CASSVELQITDTQYF; CDR3 DNA: TGTGCCAGCAGCGTAGAGCTGCAGATCACAGATACGCAGTATTTT
CDR3 length: 16; J gene: TRBJ1-1; clone size: NA; V gene: TRBV11-2; D gene: NA; CDR3 protein: CASSLAALSENTEAFF; CDR3 DNA: TGTGCCAGCAGCTTAGCCGCACTCTCAGAGAACACTGAAGCTTTCTTT
CDR3 length: 13; J gene: TRBJ2-1; clone size: NA; V gene: TRBV5-4; D gene: NA; CDR3 protein: CASTPGQDNEQFF; CDR3 DNA: TGTGCCAGCACCCCGGGGCAAGACAATGAGCAGTTCTTC
CDR3 length: 15; J gene: TRBJ1-4; clone size: NA; V gene: TRBV4-3; D gene: NA; CDR3 protein: CASSRLGDTNEKLFF; CDR3 DNA: TGCGCCAGCAGCCGATTAGGTGATACTAATGAAAAACTGTTTTTT
CDR3 length: 15; J gene: TRBJ2-7; clone size: NA; V gene: TRBV11-2; D gene: TRBD1; CDR3 protein: CASSLDGQVGDEQYF; CDR3 DNA: TGTGCCAGCAGCTTAGATGGACAGGTCGGCGACGAGCAGTACTTC
CDR3 length: 14; J gene: TRBJ1-3; clone size: NA; V gene: TRBV11-2; D gene: NA; CDR3 protein: CASSSSRAGNTIYF; CDR3 DNA: TGTGCCAGCAGCTCTTCGCGGGCTGGAAACACCATATATTTT